This TCR beta chain was captured in a study of blood T cells in healthy people across ages. The individuals who served as donors were healthy Caucasians living in Russia, aged roughly 6 to 95. Through a sample-barcoded 5' primer and a J-beta primer mix, a second PCR was run for about 6 to 12 cycles. TCRdb passed the 5' RACE reads through MiXCR, listing each CDR3 protein once. The sample yields over 600,000 distinct CDR3 sequences, 45% to 70% seen once. V gave up 4 bases and J gave up 3 bases, with 15 bases separating them. Per the germline V gene, CDR1 is SGHRS and CDR2 is YFSETQ. The CDR3 is 15 amino acids.

This clonotype was sampled from a man aged 35-49 years in good health. The sample taken for sequencing was blood. The chain carries TRBV5-1 and TRBJ2-3, with D tentatively TRBD1 or TRBD2 (5 bases each). The CDR3, as DNA: TGCGCCAGCAGCCTCCGGGACCACTTTACAGATACGCAGTATTTT. It codes for CASSLRDHFTDTQYF.